This section outlines one TCR beta chain sequence together with its context. What antigen it recognizes has not been identified. One base away there is no much larger clone; base qualities are not given. Sequencing instrument: Illumina NovaSeq 6000. cDNA libraries for TCRalpha and TCRbeta were prepared by 5'RACE using constant-segment primers, with sample barcodes and unique molecular identifiers added. Trizol reagent was used to extract RNA from every sample. Libraries were amplified in two PCR steps, with a second sample barcode and Illumina TruSeq adapters added in the second step. Sequencing of libraries was performed on an Illumina NovaSeq with 2 x 150 bp paired-end reads. The authors' pipeline ran thus. Demultiplexing of reads and collapsing into UMI-guided consensus sequences were performed with migec v1.2.7. With mixcr v2.1.11, UMI consensuses were aligned to TRA and TRB V and J templates and assembled into clonotypes. A clonotype was counted as expanded or contracted only if both edgeR and NoisET called the change significant, with noise models trained on biological replicates. For edgeR calls, a false discovery rate-adjusted p below 0.01 and a log2 fold-change threshold of 1 were applied. As an exploratory analysis of dynamics, PCA with hierarchical clustering was applied to max-normalized trajectories of the 1000 most abundant clonotypes. Each responding clone was given a CD4 or CD8 phenotype based on the CD4+ and CD8+ repertoires, which had been sequenced separately. The public sequencing data were trimmed at Q25 with fastp and processed into clonotypes with MiXCR by TCRdb, which kept only in-frame beta chains. One record per CDR3 amino acid sequence lists the most common genes and DNA. None of the V and J calls come from the authors' own analysis; TCRdb made them. Here the sample has hundreds of thousands of distinct CDR3 sequences; roughly a fifth occur a single time. Around 8.4% of the sample is in the top ten clones.

The data derive from a study of T-cell memory formation after mild COVID-19 (dated by TCRdb to the early 2020s). With respect to the entire study: Most TCR sequence clusters were specific to one of the two donors. In a couple of donors, T-cell clones that expanded and contracted after mild COVID-19 were followed by sequencing TCRalpha and TCRbeta repertoires longitudinally. The cohort was made up of two young adult volunteers, one female and one male, who were previously healthy. What the study reported, not specific to this receptor: The second-wave clones that peaked on day 37 were not confirmed to be SARS-CoV-2 specific. Only a couple of mild cases were covered by the study, and larger cohorts that include severe cases with pre-infection samples were considered necessary. Contracting CD4+ clones were found mainly in CM and EM memory subsets, while CD8+ clones were enriched in EMRA. Some responding clones were detected in pre-infection memory, suggesting pre-existing cross-reactive memory T cells joined the SARS-CoV-2 response. Clones contracting from day 15 to 85 had balanced CD4/CD8 phenotypes, while a second wave expanding from day 15 to 37 was biased towards CD4+.

From the cysteine up to the phenylalanine, the CDR3 has a length of 14 residues. Of all the DNA, just the CDR3 is kept, 42 bases in frame from base 1. Between the V and J ends, shortened by 1 base and 6 bases respectively, the junction contains 9 bases. Based on the germline V gene, the CDR1 and CDR2 sequences are SGHTA and FQGNSA. Ficoll-Paque density gradient centrifugation was the method used to isolate PBMCs. The sample comprised PBMCs or a T cell subset sorted from them (not recorded which). The rearranged chain carries TRBV7-2 and TRBJ1-4, with TRBD1 as a weak D call on 5 bases. This sequence originates from an adult woman who had mild COVID-19 (a few samples of this study predate the infection). The sample titles of this study are shuffled in the database, so cell type and time point are left out; the donor was told from shared clones. The DNA sequence is given as TGTGCCAGCAGCTTAGGGGGGTCCGATGAAAAACTGTTTTTT. Its protein reads: CASSLGGSDEKLFF.